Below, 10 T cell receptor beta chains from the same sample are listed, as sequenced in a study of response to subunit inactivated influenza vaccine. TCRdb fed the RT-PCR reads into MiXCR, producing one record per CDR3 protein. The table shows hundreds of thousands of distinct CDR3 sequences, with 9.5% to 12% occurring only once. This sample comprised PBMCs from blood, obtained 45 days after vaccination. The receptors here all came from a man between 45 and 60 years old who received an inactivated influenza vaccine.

The CDR3 sequence: CASASGQYSYEQYF. The CDR3 nucleotides read TGCGCCAGCGCCTCAGGGCAGTACTCCTACGAGCAGTACTTC. The chain links TRBV4-1 to TRBJ2-7, with D possibly TRBD1 on 5 matching bases. Germline V lookup: CDR1 MGHRA, CDR2 YSYEKL. The CDR3 has 14 amino acids. The V end lost 8 bases, the J end lost 0 bases, and 14 bases lay between the germline ends.

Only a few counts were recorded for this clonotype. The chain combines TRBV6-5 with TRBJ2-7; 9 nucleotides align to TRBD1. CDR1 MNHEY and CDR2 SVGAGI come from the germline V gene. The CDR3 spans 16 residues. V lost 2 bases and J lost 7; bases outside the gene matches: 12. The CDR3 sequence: CASSYRTGDDAGEQYF. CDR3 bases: TGTGCCAGCAGTTACCGGACAGGGGACGATGCTGGGGAGCAGTACTTC.

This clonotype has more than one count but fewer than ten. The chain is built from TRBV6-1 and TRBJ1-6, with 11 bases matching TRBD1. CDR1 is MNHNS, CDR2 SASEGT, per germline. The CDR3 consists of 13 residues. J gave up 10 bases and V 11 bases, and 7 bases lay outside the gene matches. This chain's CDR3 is CALGDRGISPLHF. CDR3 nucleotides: TGTGCCCTGGGGGACAGGGGGATCTCACCCCTCCACTTT.

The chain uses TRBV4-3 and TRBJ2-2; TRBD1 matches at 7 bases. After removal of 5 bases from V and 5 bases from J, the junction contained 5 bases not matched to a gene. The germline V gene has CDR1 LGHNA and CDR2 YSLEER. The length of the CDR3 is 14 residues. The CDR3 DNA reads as TGCGCCAGCAGCGAGACAGGGTGGACCGGGGAGCTGTTTTTT. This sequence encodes CASSETGWTGELFF.

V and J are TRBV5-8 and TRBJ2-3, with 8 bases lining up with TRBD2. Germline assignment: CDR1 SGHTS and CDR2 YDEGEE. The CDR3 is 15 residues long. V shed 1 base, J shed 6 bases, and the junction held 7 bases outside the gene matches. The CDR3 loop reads CASSLWVPGGDTQYF. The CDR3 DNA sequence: TGTGCCAGCAGCTTGTGGGTGCCGGGGGGGGATACGCAGTATTTT.

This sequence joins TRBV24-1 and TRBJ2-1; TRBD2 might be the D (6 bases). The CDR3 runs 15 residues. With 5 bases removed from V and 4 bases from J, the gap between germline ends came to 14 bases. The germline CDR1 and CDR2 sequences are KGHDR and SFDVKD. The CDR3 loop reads CATSAGGPSYNEQFF. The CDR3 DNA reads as TGTGCCACCAGTGCCGGAGGGCCATCGTACAATGAGCAGTTCTTC.

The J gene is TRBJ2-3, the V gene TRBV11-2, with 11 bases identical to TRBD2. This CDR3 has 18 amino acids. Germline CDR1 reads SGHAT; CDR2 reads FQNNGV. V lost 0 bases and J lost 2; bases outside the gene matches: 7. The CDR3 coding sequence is TGTGCCAGCAGCTTAGATAGGCTAGCGGGGGGTTTCACAGATACGCAGTATTTT. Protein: CASSLDRLAGGFTDTQYF.

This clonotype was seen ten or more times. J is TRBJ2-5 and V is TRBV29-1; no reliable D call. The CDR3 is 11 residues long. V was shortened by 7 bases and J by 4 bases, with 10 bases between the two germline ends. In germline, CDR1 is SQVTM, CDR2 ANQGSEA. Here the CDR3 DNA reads TGCAGCGCCTACAAGCGAGAGACCCAGTACTTC. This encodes CSAYKRETQYF.

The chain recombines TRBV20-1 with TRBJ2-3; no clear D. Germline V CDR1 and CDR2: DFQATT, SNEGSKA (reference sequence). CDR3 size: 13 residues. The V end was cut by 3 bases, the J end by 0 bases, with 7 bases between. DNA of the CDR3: TGCAGTGCTAGTGGGCCCAGCACAGATACGCAGTATTTT. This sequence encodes CSASGPSTDTQYF.

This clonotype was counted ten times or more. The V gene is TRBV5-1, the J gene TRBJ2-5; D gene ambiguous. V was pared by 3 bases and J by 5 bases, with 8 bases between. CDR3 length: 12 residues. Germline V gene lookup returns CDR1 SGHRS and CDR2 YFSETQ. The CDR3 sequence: CASSSIRETQYF. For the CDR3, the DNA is TGCGCCAGCAGCTCAATCCGGGAGACCCAGTACTTC.